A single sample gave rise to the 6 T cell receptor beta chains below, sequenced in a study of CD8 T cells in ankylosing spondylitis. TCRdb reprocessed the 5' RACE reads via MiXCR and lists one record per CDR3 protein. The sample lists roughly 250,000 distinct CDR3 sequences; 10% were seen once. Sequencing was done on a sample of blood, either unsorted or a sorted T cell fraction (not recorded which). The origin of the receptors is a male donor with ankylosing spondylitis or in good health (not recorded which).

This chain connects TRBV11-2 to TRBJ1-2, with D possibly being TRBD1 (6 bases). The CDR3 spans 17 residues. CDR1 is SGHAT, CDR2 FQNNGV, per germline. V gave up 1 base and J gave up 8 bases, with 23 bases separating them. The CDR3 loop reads CASSLGSGEGGEKGYTF. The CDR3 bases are TGTGCCAGCAGCTTAGGGTCAGGGGAAGGGGGAGAAAAAGGCTACACCTTC.

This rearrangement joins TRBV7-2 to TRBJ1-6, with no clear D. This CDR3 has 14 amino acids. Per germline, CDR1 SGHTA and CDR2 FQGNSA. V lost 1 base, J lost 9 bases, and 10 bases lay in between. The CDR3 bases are TGTGCCAGCAGCTTAGTGTCTCAAACTTCACCCCTCCACTTT. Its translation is CASSLVSQTSPLHF.

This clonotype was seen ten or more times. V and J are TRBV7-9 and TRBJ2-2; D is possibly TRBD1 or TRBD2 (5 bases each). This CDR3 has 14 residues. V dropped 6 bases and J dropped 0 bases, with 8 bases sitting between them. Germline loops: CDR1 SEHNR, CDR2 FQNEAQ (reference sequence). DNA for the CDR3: TGTGCCAGCAGAGGGACCACGAACACCGGGGAGCTGTTTTTT. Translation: CASRGTTNTGELFF.

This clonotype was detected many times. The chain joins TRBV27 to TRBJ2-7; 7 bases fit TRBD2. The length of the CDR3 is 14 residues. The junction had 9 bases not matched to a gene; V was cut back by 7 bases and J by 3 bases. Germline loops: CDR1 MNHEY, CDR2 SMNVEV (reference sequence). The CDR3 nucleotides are TGTGCCAGCACGGGGACTGGGGGGGTCTACGAGCAGTACTTC. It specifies CASTGTGGVYEQYF.

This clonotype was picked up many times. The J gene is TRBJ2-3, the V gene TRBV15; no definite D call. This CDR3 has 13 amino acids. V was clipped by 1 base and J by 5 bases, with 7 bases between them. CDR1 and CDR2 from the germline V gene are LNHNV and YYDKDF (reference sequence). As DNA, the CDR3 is TGTGCCACCAGCAGAGGGCCGGGAGATACGCAGTATTTT. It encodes CATSRGPGDTQYF.

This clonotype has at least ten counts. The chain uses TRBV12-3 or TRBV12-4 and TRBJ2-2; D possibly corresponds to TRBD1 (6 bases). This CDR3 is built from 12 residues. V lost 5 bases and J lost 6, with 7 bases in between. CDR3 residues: CASSTGSGELFF. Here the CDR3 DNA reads TGTGCCAGCAGTACAGGGTCCGGGGAGCTGTTTTTT.